This TCR beta chain was captured in a study of OX40 agonist ivuxolimab in advanced cancers. Findings and caveats of the study: At 0.1 to 3.0 mg/kg and by week 6, CD4+ and CD8+ T cells in the blood had expanded clonally.

Assay used: immunoSEQ multiplex PCR; TCRdb lists only in-frame clones, some missing. The repertoire holds approximately 70,000 clones, with 82% as singletons. With regard to this clone: As yet, its antigen is unknown.

The input for sequencing was CD4+ or CD8+ T cells sorted from blood, taken in a trial of the OX40 agonist ivuxolimab. The sequence was obtained from an adult with an advanced solid tumor such as melanoma, head and neck, liver or kidney cancer.

The CDR3 nucleotides are TGTGCCAGCAGTTCCCTAGCGGGAGGGAGAGATACGCAGTATTTT. Translating it yields CASSSLAGGRDTQYF. The gene calls are TRBV28 and TRBJ2-3; TRBD2 agrees at 12 bases. The V and J ends lost 4 bases and 5 bases, in that order; junction bases with no gene match: 4. CDR3 length equals 15 residues. Per germline, CDR1 MDHEN and CDR2 SYDVKM.